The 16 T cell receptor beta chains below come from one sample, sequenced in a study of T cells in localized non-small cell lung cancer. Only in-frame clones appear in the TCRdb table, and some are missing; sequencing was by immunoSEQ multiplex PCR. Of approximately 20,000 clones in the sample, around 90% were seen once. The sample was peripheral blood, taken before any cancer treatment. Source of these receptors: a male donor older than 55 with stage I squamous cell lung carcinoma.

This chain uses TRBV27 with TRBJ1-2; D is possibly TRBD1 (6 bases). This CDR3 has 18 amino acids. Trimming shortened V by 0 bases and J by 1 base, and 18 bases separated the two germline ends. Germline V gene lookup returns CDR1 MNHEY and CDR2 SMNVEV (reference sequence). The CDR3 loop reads CASSLSNPLGRGNYGYTF. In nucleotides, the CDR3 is TGTGCCAGCAGTTTATCAAACCCCTTGGGCAGGGGTAACTATGGCTACACCTTC.

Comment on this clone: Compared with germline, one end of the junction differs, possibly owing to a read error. CDR3: CCWATGGAAKNIQYF. The CDR3 DNA follows: TGCTGCTGGGCGACAGGGGGCGCAGCCAAAAACATTCAGTACTTC. The chain links TRBV5-4 to TRBJ2-4, with 10 nucleotides matching TRBD1. CDR1 is SGHNT and CDR2 is YYREEE in the germline V gene (reference sequence). The length of the CDR3 is 15 residues.

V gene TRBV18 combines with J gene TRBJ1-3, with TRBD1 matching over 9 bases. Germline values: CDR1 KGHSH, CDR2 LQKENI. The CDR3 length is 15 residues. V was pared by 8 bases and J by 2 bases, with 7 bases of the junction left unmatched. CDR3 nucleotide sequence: TGTGCCAGCGCGGGACAGGGTTTGGCTGGAAACACCATATATTTT. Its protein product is CASAGQGLAGNTIYF.

The CDR3 sequence is CASSVDPSGTGETEAFF. The DNA for the CDR3 is TGTGCCAGCAGCGTAGACCCCTCCGGGACAGGGGAAACTGAAGCTTTCTTT. The genes are TRBV9 and TRBJ1-1, with 10 bases aligning to TRBD1. The V gene's germline CDR1 is SGDLS and CDR2 YYNGEE. V was clipped by 0 bases and J by 5 bases; unmatched bases: 10. The CDR3 totals 17 residues.

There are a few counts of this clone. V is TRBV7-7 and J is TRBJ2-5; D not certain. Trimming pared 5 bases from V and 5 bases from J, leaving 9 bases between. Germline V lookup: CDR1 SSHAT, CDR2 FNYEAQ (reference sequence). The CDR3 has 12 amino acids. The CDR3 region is CASSPLRETQYF. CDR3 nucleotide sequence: TGTGCCAGCAGCCCGCTACGGGAGACCCAGTACTTC.

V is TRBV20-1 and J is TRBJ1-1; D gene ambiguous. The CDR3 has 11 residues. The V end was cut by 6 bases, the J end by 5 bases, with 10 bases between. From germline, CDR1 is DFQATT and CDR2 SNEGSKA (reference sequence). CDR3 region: CSAPDGTEAFF. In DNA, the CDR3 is TGCAGTGCCCCGGATGGAACTGAAGCTTTCTTT.

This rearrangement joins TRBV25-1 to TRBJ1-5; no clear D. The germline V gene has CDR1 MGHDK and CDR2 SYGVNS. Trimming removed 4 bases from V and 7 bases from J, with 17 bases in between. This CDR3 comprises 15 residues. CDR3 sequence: CASSGGNSLSQPQHF. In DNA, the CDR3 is TGTGCCAGCAGTGGGGGAAACAGCTTAAGCCAGCCCCAGCATTTT.

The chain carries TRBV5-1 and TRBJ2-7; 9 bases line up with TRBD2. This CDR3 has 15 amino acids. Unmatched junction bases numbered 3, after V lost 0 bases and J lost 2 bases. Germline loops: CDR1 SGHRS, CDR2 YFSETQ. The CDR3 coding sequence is TGCGCCAGCAGCTTGGACCTAGCGGGGACCTACGAGCAGTACTTC. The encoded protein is CASSLDLAGTYEQYF.

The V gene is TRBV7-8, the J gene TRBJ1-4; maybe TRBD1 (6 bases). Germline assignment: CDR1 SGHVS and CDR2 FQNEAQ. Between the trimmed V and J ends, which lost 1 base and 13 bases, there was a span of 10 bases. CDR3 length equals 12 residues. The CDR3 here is CASSLEQGVLFF. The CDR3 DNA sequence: TGTGCCAGCAGCTTAGAACAGGGAGTACTGTTTTTT.

Here the CDR3 DNA reads TGTGCCAGCAGCTTCGATAGCAATCAGCCCCAGCATTTT. Protein: CASSFDSNQPQHF. V usage is TRBV5-6 and J usage is TRBJ1-5; D call uncertain. In germline, CDR1 is SGHDT, CDR2 YYEEEE. Deletions cut 2 bases from V and 0 bases from J, with 3 bases between. The length of the CDR3 is 13 residues. Based on the CDR3 plus reference TRBV5-6 and TRBJ1-5, the full variable domain is DAGVTQSPTHLIKTRGQQVTLRCSPKSGHDTVSWYQQALGQGPQFIFQYYEEEERQRGNFPDRFSGHQFPNYSSELNVNALLLGDSALYLCASSFDSNQPQHFGDGTRLSIL.

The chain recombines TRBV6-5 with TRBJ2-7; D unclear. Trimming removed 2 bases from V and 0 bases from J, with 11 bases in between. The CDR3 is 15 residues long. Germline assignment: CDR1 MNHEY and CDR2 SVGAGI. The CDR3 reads CASSYDRDDSYEQYF. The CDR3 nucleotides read TGTGCCAGCAGTTACGATCGAGACGACTCCTACGAGCAGTACTTC.

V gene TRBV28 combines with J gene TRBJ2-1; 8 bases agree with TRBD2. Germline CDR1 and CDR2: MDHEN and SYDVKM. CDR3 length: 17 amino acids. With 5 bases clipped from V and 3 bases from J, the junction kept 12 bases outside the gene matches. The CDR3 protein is CASSPPRGSGSYNEQFF. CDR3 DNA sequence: TGTGCCAGCAGTCCCCCGCGGGGGAGCGGGAGCTACAATGAGCAGTTCTTC.

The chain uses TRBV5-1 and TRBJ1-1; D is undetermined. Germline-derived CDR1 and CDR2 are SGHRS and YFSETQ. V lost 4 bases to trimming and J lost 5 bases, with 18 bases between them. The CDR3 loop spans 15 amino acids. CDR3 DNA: TGCGCCAGCAGCGGGAGTCCGGGCGCTTGGACTGAAGCTTTCTTT. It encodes CASSGSPGAWTEAFF.

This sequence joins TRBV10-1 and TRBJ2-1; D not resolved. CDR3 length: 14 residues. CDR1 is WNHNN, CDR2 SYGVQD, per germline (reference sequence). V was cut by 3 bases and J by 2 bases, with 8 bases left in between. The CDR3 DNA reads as TGCGCCAGCAGTGAAAGTACAGCCTACAATGAGCAGTTCTTC. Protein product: CASSESTAYNEQFF.

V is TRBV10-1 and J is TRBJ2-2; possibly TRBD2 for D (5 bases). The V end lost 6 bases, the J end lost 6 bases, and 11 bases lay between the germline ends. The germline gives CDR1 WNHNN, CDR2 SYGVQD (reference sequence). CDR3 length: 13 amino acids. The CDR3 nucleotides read TGCGCCAGCAGAGCCAGGACTGCCGGGGAGCTGTTTTTT. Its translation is CASRARTAGELFF.

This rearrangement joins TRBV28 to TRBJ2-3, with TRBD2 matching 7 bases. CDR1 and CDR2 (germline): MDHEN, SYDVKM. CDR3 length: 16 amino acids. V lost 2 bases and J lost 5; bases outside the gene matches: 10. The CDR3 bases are TGTGCCAGCAGTTTAATCCGGCCGGGAGGAATAGATACGCAGTATTTT. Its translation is CASSLIRPGGIDTQYF.